These T cell receptor beta chains were read from a single sample in a study of cytotoxic CD8 clonotypes in ibrutinib-treated CLL. Assay: immunoSEQ multiplex PCR; the TCRdb copy retains only in-frame clones and omits some. The data show hundreds of thousands of clones, about three quarters seen once. The sequences come from PBMCs, collected after 12 months of ibrutinib treatment. The origin of the receptors is a human donor with chronic lymphocytic leukemia. Both conserved end residues are part of each CDR3. A D gene is named only where the DNA matches it firmly. Size is omitted from some rows. Given values are once, few, many or a class for expanded clones.

few,TRBJ1-2,TRBV19,NA,CASSIISADYGYTF,TGTGCCAGTAGTATAATCTCGGCGGACTATGGCTACACCTTC
NA,TRBJ2-5,TRBV5-6,NA,CASSPRWTQETQYF,TGTGCCAGCAGCCCAAGGTGGACCCAAGAGACCCAGTACTTC
few,TRBJ1-4,TRBV30,NA,CAWAKTTNEKLFF,TGTGCCTGGGCGAAAACGACTAATGAAAAACTGTTTTTT
NA,TRBJ2-1,TRBV27,NA,CASRGPALEQFF,TGTGCCAGCAGGGGGCCAGCTCTGGAGCAGTTCTTC
NA,TRBJ1-3,TRBV30,NA,CAWMVPGLGGNTIYF,TGTGCCTGGATGGTCCCCGGGCTAGGTGGAAACACCATATATTTT
many,TRBJ1-2,TRBV20-1,NA,CSARREGYTF,TGCAGTGCTAGACGGGAGGGCTACACCTTC
NA,TRBJ2-5,TRBV2,NA,CASRQQVGTQYF,TGTGCCAGCAGACAACAGGTGGGGACCCAGTACTTC
NA,TRBJ1-3,TRBV5-4,TRBD1,CANSNRGYGNTIYF,TGTGCCAACTCCAACAGGGGATACGGAAACACCATATATTTT
once,TRBJ1-2,TRBV27,NA,CASSSQYRDGVNYGYTF,TGTGCCAGCAGTTCGCAATACCGGGACGGTGTTAACTATGGCTACACCTTC
NA,TRBJ1-2,TRBV14,NA,CASSQDGGNEKTYGYTF,TGTGCCAGCAGCCAAGATGGGGGAAATGAAAAAACCTATGGCTACACCTTC
NA,TRBJ1-1,TRBV9,NA,CASSEGSVGLTEAFF,TGTGCCAGCAGCGAGGGGAGTGTGGGGCTCACTGAAGCTTTCTTT
NA,TRBJ2-2,TRBV6-5,NA,CASSRSGGVTGELFF,TGTGCCAGCAGCCGGTCGGGGGGCGTCACCGGGGAGCTGTTTTTT
few,TRBJ1-2,TRBV18,NA,CASSPNTDYGYTF,TGTGCCAGCTCACCTAACACAGATTATGGCTACACCTTC
NA,TRBJ2-2,TRBV5-1,TRBD1,CASSPDRAYTGELFF,TGCGCCAGCAGCCCGGACAGGGCCTACACCGGGGAGCTGTTTTTT
NA,TRBJ1-1,TRBV29-1,TRBD1,CSANTGGTEAFF,TGCAGCGCGAATACAGGGGGCACTGAAGCTTTCTTT
NA,TRBJ1-5,TRBV6-6,NA,CASSLSSYSNQPQHF,TGTGCCAGCAGTTTATCCAGTTATAGCAATCAGCCCCAGCATTTT
once,TRBJ2-1,TRBV6-5,TRBD2,CASSGLSVAGNEQFF,TGTGCCAGCAGCGGGCTGTCGGTAGCGGGCAATGAGCAGTTCTTC
NA,TRBJ2-3,TRBV27,TRBD2,CASSRLASTDTQYF,TGTGCCAGCAGTAGACTAGCCAGCACAGATACGCAGTATTTT
NA,TRBJ1-2,TRBV5-4,TRBD1,CASRRDSNYGYTF,TGTGCCAGCAGGCGGGACAGTAACTATGGCTACACCTTC
NA,TRBJ2-7,TRBV11-3,TRBD1,CASSPDRGLGEQYF,TGTGCCAGCAGTCCCGACAGGGGGCTAGGCGAGCAGTACTTC
NA,TRBJ2-6,TRBV7-3,TRBD2,CASSLVAGGANVLTF,TGTGCCAGCAGCTTAGTAGCGGGTGGGGCCAACGTCCTGACTTTC
NA,TRBJ2-3,TRBV7-3,NA,CASSRDGSTDTQYF,TGTGCCAGCAGCCGGGACGGGAGCACAGATACGCAGTATTTT
once,TRBJ1-6,TRBV6-4,TRBD1,CASSDHRGVSNSPLHF,TGTGCCAGCAGTGACCACAGGGGAGTAAGCAATTCACCCCTCCACTTT
NA,TRBJ2-1,TRBV19,TRBD2,CASSPGLAGGYVFF,TGTGCCAGTAGCCCGGGACTAGCGGGAGGTTATGTGTTCTTC
NA,TRBJ2-3,TRBV5-1,TRBD2,CASSDPSGISTDTQYF,TGCGCCAGCAGTGATCCTAGCGGGATTAGCACAGATACGCAGTATTTT
NA,TRBJ2-7,TRBV13,NA,CASSTIGGAYEQYF,TGTGCCAGCAGCACGATAGGCGGGGCTTACGAGCAGTACTTC
NA,TRBJ1-1,TRBV30,NA,CAWSGIVGWGIGAFF,TGTGCCTGGAGTGGAATCGTGGGCTGGGGTATTGGAGCTTTCTTT
NA,TRBJ1-2,TRBV27,TRBD1,CASKMGQSYGYTF,TGTGCCAGCAAGATGGGACAGAGCTATGGCTACACCTTC
NA,TRBJ2-5,TRBV30,NA,CAWSESPRETQYF,TGTGCCTGGAGTGAGTCACCGAGAGAGACCCAGTACTTC
few,TRBJ2-3,TRBV6-1,NA,CASIPTGLGTDTQYF,TGTGCCAGCATTCCCACGGGACTGGGGACAGATACGCAGTATTTT
NA,TRBJ2-2,TRBV7-7,TRBD1,CASSVDRGRSGELFF,TGTGCTAGCAGCGTCGACAGGGGGCGGTCCGGGGAGCTGTTTTTT
once,TRBJ2-1,TRBV18,TRBD1,CASSPAGRDRGYNEQFF,TGTGCCAGCTCACCAGCGGGCCGGGACAGGGGTTACAATGAGCAGTTCTTC
NA,TRBJ2-1,TRBV29-1,NA,CSGGTRLNEQFF,TGCAGCGGCGGGACACGGCTCAATGAGCAGTTCTTC
NA,TRBJ2-7,TRBV5-8,TRBD2,CASSLGLAGGPLSVEQYF,TGTGCCAGCAGCTTAGGACTAGCGGGGGGGCCGCTCTCTGTCGAGCAGTACTTC
NA,TRBJ2-2,TRBV5-6,TRBD1,CASSFQGAGELFF,TGTGCCAGCAGCTTCCAGGGGGCCGGGGAGCTGTTTTTT
NA,TRBJ2-2,TRBV5-1,TRBD1,CASRSEQGMAGELFF,TGCGCCTCGCGGTCGGAACAGGGGATGGCCGGGGAGCTGTTTTTT
once,TRBJ2-3,TRBV4-2,TRBD2,CASSLTLAGSADTQYF,TGTGCCAGCAGCCTAACCTTAGCGGGATCCGCCGATACGCAGTATTTT
NA,TRBJ2-3,TRBV7-4,NA,CASSPFNGGPSDTQYF,TGTGCCAGCAGCCCCTTCAACGGGGGGCCATCAGATACGCAGTATTTT
NA,TRBJ2-1,TRBV28,NA,CATVPSTYNEQFF,TGTGCCACCGTTCCCTCGACCTACAATGAGCAGTTCTTC
NA,TRBJ1-5,TRBV4-1,TRBD1,CASSLRDRSLSNQPQHF,TGCGCCAGCAGCCTCCGGGACAGAAGTCTATCTAATCAGCCCCAGCATTTT
few,TRBJ1-1,TRBV7-7,TRBD1,CASSLGTGTEAFF,TGTGCCAGCAGCTTAGGGACAGGCACTGAAGCTTTCTTT
few,TRBJ2-1,TRBV7-2,NA,CASSLQSSGDNEQFF,TGTGCCAGCAGCTTACAAAGCTCAGGAGACAATGAGCAGTTCTTC
NA,TRBJ1-2,TRBV7-9,NA,CASIQGVGAKGYTF,TGTGCCAGCATCCAAGGAGTCGGGGCTAAGGGCTACACCTTC
NA,TRBJ2-7,TRBV7-2,TRBD1,CASSPGGSGRVYEQYF,TGTGCCAGCAGCCCAGGGGGAAGCGGCCGCGTGTACGAGCAGTACTTC
NA,TRBJ2-3,TRBV27,NA,CASRYGRASTDTQYF,TGTGCCAGCAGGTACGGAAGGGCTAGCACAGATACGCAGTATTTT
NA,TRBJ2-7,TRBV6-5,NA,CASSFTGYEQYF,TGTGCCAGCAGTTTTACAGGCTACGAGCAGTACTTC
NA,TRBJ2-3,TRBV25-1,NA,CASTARGTDTQYF,TGTGCCAGCACCGCCCGAGGTACAGATACGCAGTATTTT
NA,TRBJ1-2,TRBV28,TRBD1,CASSETTGGRYGYTF,TGTGCCAGCAGCGAAACTACAGGGGGCCGCTATGGCTACACCTTC
few,TRBJ2-2,TRBV18,TRBD1,CASSPRQGLAGELFF,TGTGCCAGCTCACCCCGACAGGGTTTGGCCGGGGAGCTGTTTTTT
few,TRBJ2-2,TRBV6-5,TRBD1,CASTRDRGNTGELFF,TGTGCCAGCACTCGGGACAGGGGGAACACCGGGGAGCTGTTTTTT
once,TRBJ2-1,TRBV6-5,NA,CASSYSLSPYNEQFF,TGTGCCAGCAGTTACTCTTTGAGCCCCTACAATGAGCAGTTCTTC
NA,TRBJ1-4,TRBV18,NA,CASSFTGTTNEKLFF,TGTGCCAGCTCATTTACAGGGACAACTAATGAAAAACTGTTTTTT
once,TRBJ1-2,TRBV25-1,TRBD1,CASIGSGGYGYTF,TGTGCCAGCATTGGATCAGGGGGCTATGGCTACACCTTC
NA,TRBJ2-2,TRBV11-2,NA,CASSLSASGELFF,TGTGCCAGCAGCTTAAGTGCCTCCGGGGAGCTGTTTTTT